This T cell receptor (beta chain) was identified during a study of T cells in placental villitis. About the full investigation: Placental TCR-beta repertoires were compared across villitis of unknown etiology, gestational-age-matched unaffected controls, and infectious villitis in order to test an allograft-versus-infection hypothesis. On the study overall, not on this receptor specifically: Paraffin blocks contained small amounts of decidua, so some captured T cells, especially in controls, may have been decidual rather than villous infiltrates. Clonality was higher in villitis of unknown etiology placentae than in controls (median roughly 0.057 versus 0.006, p=0.0025), a result indicating clonal expansion. CMV-specific clone frequencies were higher in infectious CMV cases than in villitis of unknown etiology (around 0.011 vs 0.00099), which did not differ from controls. Sequencing bulk tissue made it impossible to distinguish helper, regulatory or cytotoxic T cells or to tell maternal from fetal T cells, and the approach excluded gamma-delta receptors. In villitis of unknown etiology, the expanded clones were mostly private to each individual placenta, which suggests that there was no single initiating antigen.

To note about this clone: Its antigen target is currently unknown. No qualities accompany the bases; no much larger clone lies one base away.

TCR-beta CDR3 regions were amplified from genomic DNA with the immunoSEQ v4 bias-controlled multiplex PCR assay, run blinded to group allocation. To estimate the quantities of nucleated cells and T cells in each sample, reference gene primers were included together with the TCR-beta primers. Sequencing of the libraries was performed on an Illumina MiSeq with a 100-cycle paired-end protocol. The paper's processing steps were these. The immunoSEQ Analyzer software was used to calculate diversity and richness, with richness measured by iChao1 and clonality based on Pielou evenness and Shannon diversity (range 0-1, where higher values mean less diversity). CDR3 amino acid sequences together with V/J genes were queried against VDJdb for CMV, EBV and influenza A specificities, with confidence 3 and substitution 2 applied. The Morisita-Horn index was used to assess TCR-beta amino acid clonotype overlap between villitis of unknown etiology, infectious villitis and control repertoires. In its TCRdb copy, this immuneACCESS table keeps in-frame sequences only and misses some clones. Where compared with another copy, unresolved V genes explain less than half of these, and the others have no known cause. Clone size and the V and J calls come from that table; the DNA yielded D and trimming. This sample holds some 990 clones; around nine tenths were observed only once. 6% to 8.5% of the sample rests with the top ten.

The CDR1 and CDR2 encoded by the germline V gene are MDHEN and SYDVKM. V trim: 8 bases; J trim: 1 base; unmatched bases: 14. Including the terminal cysteine and phenylalanine, the CDR3 comprises 17 residues. The kept DNA is CDR3 alone, 51 bases in frame from the first base. Around 10 placentae with a pathological diagnosis of high-grade villitis of unknown etiology were selected using the Amsterdam Criteria. Mothers with villitis of unknown etiology had significantly higher gravidity and parity and more prior miscarriages than control and infectious villitis groups. After delivery, the placentae were collected and evaluated both grossly and histologically, and only then was archival tissue selected. Five 10-micron scrolls were cut from each FFPE block, and DNA was then isolated using the AllPrep DNA/RNA FFPE Tissue kit. DNA concentration and purity were evaluated by NanoDrop, whereas RNA quality was assessed on a Bioanalyzer.

The chain uses TRBV28 and TRBJ2-7, with 10 bases in between that match TRBD2. The specimen sequenced was placental tissue containing maternal and fetal cells. The sequence derives from a human patient with villitis of unknown etiology; the placental T cells may come from both mother and fetus. CDR3 loop: CASSQEWASGSSYEQYF. In nucleotide form, the sequence is TGTGCCAGCTCCCAGGAGTGGGCTAGCGGGAGTTCCTACGAGCAGTACTTC.